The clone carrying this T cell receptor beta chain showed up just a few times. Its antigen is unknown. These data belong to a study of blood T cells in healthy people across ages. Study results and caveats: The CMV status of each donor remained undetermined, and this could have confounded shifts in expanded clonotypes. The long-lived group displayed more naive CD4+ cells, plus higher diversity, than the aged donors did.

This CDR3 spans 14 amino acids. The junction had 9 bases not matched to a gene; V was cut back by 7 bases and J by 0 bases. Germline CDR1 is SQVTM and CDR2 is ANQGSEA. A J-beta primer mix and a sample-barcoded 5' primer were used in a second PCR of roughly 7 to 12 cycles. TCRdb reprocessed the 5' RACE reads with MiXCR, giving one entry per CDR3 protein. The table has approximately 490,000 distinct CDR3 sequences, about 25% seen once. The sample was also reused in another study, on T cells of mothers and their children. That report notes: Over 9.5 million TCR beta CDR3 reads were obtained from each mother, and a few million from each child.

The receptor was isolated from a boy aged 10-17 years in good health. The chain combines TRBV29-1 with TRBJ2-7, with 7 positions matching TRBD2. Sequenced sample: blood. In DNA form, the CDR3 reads TGCAGCGCCCGAGGCGTAGCGGGCTCCTACGAGCAGTACTTC. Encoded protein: CSARGVAGSYEQYF.